Each of the 27 T cell receptor beta chains below was sequenced from the same sample in a study of blood T cell repertoires in COVID-19. Produced via immunoSEQ multiplex PCR; TCRdb's table is partial and in-frame only. The table has around 84,000 clones, around four fifths seen once; the top ten hold roughly 38%. Material: peripheral blood. The receptor source for this set is a man aged 60-69 years with COVID-19, enrolled during active disease.

In the case of this clone: This sample also contains other DNA sequences that code for the same CDR3. CDR3: CAPRLGGGGRALPGYF. CDR3 bases: TGTGCCCCCAGGTTGGGCGGGGGGGGGAGGGCCCTCCCTGGGTATTTT. This chain uses TRBV5-5 with TRBJ2-3; 9 positions agree with TRBD2. The length of the CDR3 is 16 residues. Germline CDR1 and CDR2: SGHKS and YYEKEE (reference sequence). The trim removed 10 bases at V and 14 bases at J, leaving 26 bases unmatched.

The chain joins TRBV11-3 to TRBJ2-1; 12 nucleotides match TRBD2. Losses at the gene ends were 3 bases for V and 7 bases for J; bases not matched to a gene: 10. The CDR3 length is 17 residues. CDR1 and CDR2 from the germline V gene are SGHNT and YENEEA. This CDR3 is CASSLRSRTSGVNEQFF. The DNA of the CDR3 is TGTGCCAGCAGCTTGCGATCACGGACTAGCGGGGTGAATGAGCAGTTCTTC.

In this sample, this clone turned up a few times. CDR3 loop: CASSLSDRATDTQYF. The CDR3 DNA sequence: TGTGCCAGCAGTTTATCGGACAGAGCCACAGATACGCAGTATTTT. This rearrangement joins TRBV27 to TRBJ2-3, with D perhaps matching TRBD1 (6 bases). CDR3 length: 15 residues. In germline, CDR1 is MNHEY, CDR2 SMNVEV (reference sequence). The V and J ends lost 0 bases and 2 bases respectively, with 9 bases between them.

This clone has more than one count but fewer than ten. The gene calls are TRBV5-1 and TRBJ1-2; possible D gene TRBD1, 5 bases. This CDR3 has 13 amino acids. V lost 4 bases and J 8 bases, leaving 15 bases between the germline ends. Per germline, CDR1 SGHRS and CDR2 YFSETQ. The CDR3 bases are TGCGCCAGCAGCCCCGCAGGGCGGGAGGGCTACACCTTC. It encodes CASSPAGREGYTF.

This clone was counted only a few times. This chain connects TRBV7-9 to TRBJ1-5; D is possibly TRBD1 (6 bases). V was shortened by 5 bases and J by 11 bases, with 19 bases between the two germline ends. The length of the CDR3 is 14 residues. CDR1 and CDR2 from the germline V gene are SEHNR and FQNEAQ (reference sequence). The CDR3 is CASSPGQLLEAQHF. As DNA, the CDR3 is TGTGCCAGCAGCCCAGGACAGTTACTAGAGGCCCAGCATTTT. The full variable domain, completed using reference TRBV7-9 and TRBJ1-5, is DTGVSQNPRHKITKRGQNVTFRCDPISEHNRLYWYRQTLGQGPEFLTYFQNEAQLEKSRLLSDRFSAERPKGSFSTLEIQRTEQGDSAMYLCASSPGQLLEAQHFGDGTRLSIL.

This clone was detected once. The J gene is TRBJ1-3, the V gene TRBV5-1, with D uncertain. This CDR3 is 13 amino acids long. From germline, CDR1 is SGHRS and CDR2 YFSETQ. V shed 4 bases and J shed 2 bases, with 7 bases lying between them. The CDR3 nucleotides read TGCGCCAGCAGCCAGGAGGCTGGAAACACCATATATTTT. Translated: CASSQEAGNTIYF. Filled out from reference TRBV5-1 and TRBJ1-3, the complete variable domain reads KAGVTQTPRYLIKTRGQQVTLSCSPISGHRSVSWYQQTPGQGLQFLFEYFSETQRNKGNFPGRFSGRQFSNSRSEMNVSTLELGDSALYLCASSQEAGNTIYFGEGSWLTVV.

The chain employs TRBV10-2 and TRBJ2-7; TRBD1 might be the D (7 bases). V was cut by 6 bases and J by 3 bases, with 18 bases left in between. Germline lookup yields CDR1 WSHSY and CDR2 SAAADI. The CDR3 loop spans 15 amino acids. The CDR3 protein is CASRPQGRKDYEQYF. CDR3 nucleotides: TGCGCCAGCAGACCACAGGGGAGGAAGGACTACGAGCAGTACTTC.

The CDR3 DNA is TGTGCCAGCAGTTCGATCAGGGGAGGGCGCGCCTATGGCTACACCTTC. Amino acids: CASSSIRGGRAYGYTF. The V gene is TRBV6-6, the J gene TRBJ1-2; D possibly corresponds to TRBD1 (6 bases). Germline V gives CDR1 MNHNY, CDR2 SVGAGI (reference sequence). The germline V and J ends were trimmed by 4 bases and 4 bases, with 19 bases remaining between them. This CDR3 spans 16 amino acids.

V and J are TRBV4-2 and TRBJ2-2; D might be TRBD2 (6 bases). Trimming took off 3 bases at V and 2 bases at J, with 13 bases between the two ends. Germline CDR1 LGHNA, CDR2 YNFKEQ. There are 16 residues in the CDR3. The CDR3 loop reads CASSHPGGANTGELFF. In DNA form, the CDR3 reads TGTGCCAGCAGCCACCCAGGAGGGGCCAACACCGGGGAGCTGTTTTTT.

This clone was detected many times. The chain combines TRBV5-1 with TRBJ2-7, with 7 nucleotides matching TRBD1. Germline V gene sequence: CDR1 SGHRS, CDR2 YFSETQ. Losses at the gene ends were 1 base for V and 6 bases for J; bases not matched to a gene: 10. There are 15 residues in the CDR3. CDR3 sequence reads: CASSLWAGGEGEQYF. DNA for the CDR3: TGCGCCAGCAGCTTGTGGGCAGGGGGAGAGGGCGAGCAGTACTTC.

This clone came up a few times. The chain combines TRBV4-1 with TRBJ2-5; possible D gene TRBD1, 6 bases. The CDR3 spans 16 residues. CDR1 is MGHRA, CDR2 YSYEKL, per germline. Deletions cut 1 base from V and 5 bases from J, with 17 bases between. CDR3 bases: TGCGCCAGCAGCCAAGGTCAGGGGCAAATTTGGGAGACCCAGTACTTC. It yields the protein CASSQGQGQIWETQYF.

The table lists this clone with a count of one. This chain joins TRBV9 and TRBJ2-1, with 9 bases fitting TRBD2. After removal of 4 bases from V and 8 bases from J, the junction contained 7 bases not matched to a gene. The CDR3 extends over 14 amino acids. Germline lookup yields CDR1 SGDLS and CDR2 YYNGEE. CDR3 protein: CASSHIAGEYEQFF. Here the CDR3 DNA reads TGTGCCAGCAGCCACATAGCGGGGGAATATGAGCAGTTCTTC.

The J gene is TRBJ2-5, the V gene TRBV11-2, with D perhaps matching TRBD2 (5 bases). CDR3 length: 16 amino acids. The ends were cut back, 4 bases at V and 5 bases at J, with 20 bases in the middle. Germline V gene lookup returns CDR1 SGHAT and CDR2 FQNNGV. CDR3 sequence (DNA): TGTGCCAGCAGCTCGCTCCCGGGATCACTGGGGGAGACCCAGTACTTC. Protein product: CASSSLPGSLGETQYF.

This chain uses TRBV10-3 with TRBJ1-1, with 7 bases matching TRBD1. Germline-derived CDR1 and CDR2 are ENHRY and SYGVKD. This CDR3 has 14 amino acids. V trimming: 4 bases; J trimming: 1 base; junction bases outside the gene matches: 3. CDR3 sequence: CAISGWTGNTEAFF. CDR3 in DNA: TGTGCCATCAGTGGGTGGACAGGGAACACTGAAGCTTTCTTT.

This sequence joins TRBV7-6 and TRBJ1-5; the D gene is possibly TRBD1 (6 bases). The CDR3 has 16 residues. Germline V gene lookup returns CDR1 SGHVS and CDR2 FNYEAQ. The V and J ends lost 1 base and 6 bases respectively, with 16 bases between them. The CDR3 nucleotides are TGTGCCAGCAGCTTAGAGCAGGGGTTTTCCGGTCAGCCCCAGCATTTT. It codes for CASSLEQGFSGQPQHF.

V and J are TRBV4-3 and TRBJ1-5; D not resolved. V was pared by 1 base and J by 0 bases, with 4 bases between. CDR3 length: 14 amino acids. CDR1 is LGHNA, CDR2 YSLEER, per germline. The CDR3 DNA follows: TGCGCCAGCAGCCAAGTAGTTAGCAATCAGCCCCAGCATTTT. Translating gives CASSQVVSNQPQHF.

The V call is TRBV19, the J call TRBJ1-4; the D is unclear. CDR1 is LNHDA and CDR2 is SQIVND in the germline V gene (reference sequence). The CDR3 consists of 17 residues. Between the trimmed V and J ends, which lost 0 bases and 2 bases, there was a span of 13 bases. The CDR3 spells CASSIDRVERTNEKLFF. The CDR3 DNA is TGTGCCAGTAGTATAGATCGGGTAGAGAGGACTAATGAAAAACTGTTTTTT.

As concerns this clone: An end of the junction differs from the germline gene, which may be a read error. The chain employs TRBV7-7 and TRBJ2-5, with a tentative D call TRBD1 (6 bases). Germline V lookup: CDR1 SSHAT, CDR2 FNYEAQ (reference sequence). CDR3 length: 14 amino acids. This CDR3 is CASSLMAGEETQYF. Written as DNA, the CDR3 is TGTGCTAGCAGCTTAATGGCAGGGGAAGAGACCCAGTACTTC.

The rearrangement joins TRBV5-1 to TRBJ1-1; 8 nucleotides align to TRBD1. CDR1 is SGHRS, CDR2 YFSETQ, per germline. CDR3 length: 13 residues. The V gene end was trimmed by 7 bases and the J gene end by 4 bases; junction bases not matched to a gene: 6. The CDR3 nucleotides read TGCGCCAGCGGACAGGGTTACGGCACTGAAGCTTTCTTT. Amino acid sequence: CASGQGYGTEAFF.

The V gene is TRBV5-1, the J gene TRBJ1-2; D is ambiguous. Trimming removed 0 bases at V and 2 bases at J, with 5 bases between. The CDR3 runs 13 residues. Germline CDR1 SGHRS, CDR2 YFSETQ. The CDR3: CASSLAQNYGYTF. CDR3 bases: TGCGCCAGCAGCTTGGCCCAAAACTATGGCTACACCTTC.

For the CDR3, the DNA is TGCAGTGCTAGTGGGACAGACAATCAGCCCCAGCATTTT. This gives the protein CSASGTDNQPQHF. The genes are TRBV20-1 and TRBJ1-5; 7 bases align to TRBD1. The germline V gene encodes CDR1 DFQATT and CDR2 SNEGSKA (reference sequence). Losses at the gene ends were 3 bases for V and 3 bases for J; bases not matched to a gene: 2. This CDR3 spans 13 amino acids.

This sequence joins TRBV7-9 and TRBJ2-2, with 9 bases fitting TRBD1. The CDR3 is 16 amino acids. With 0 bases clipped from V and 4 bases from J, the junction kept 3 bases outside the gene matches. Germline V gives CDR1 SEHNR, CDR2 FQNEAQ (reference sequence). In nucleotides, the CDR3 is TGTGCCAGCAGCTTAGCGTTGGGACAGGGCACCGGGGAGCTGTTTTTT. Its translation: CASSLALGQGTGELFF.

The chain recombines TRBV15 with TRBJ1-1; maybe TRBD1 (6 bases). Germline V gene sequence: CDR1 LNHNV, CDR2 YYDKDF (reference sequence). The CDR3 is 16 amino acids. Trimming stripped 0 bases from V and 1 base from J, with 12 bases between. In DNA, the CDR3 is TGTGCCACCAGCAGAGACAGGGGAGTGGGGAACACTGAAGCTTTCTTT. This sequence encodes CATSRDRGVGNTEAFF.

This chain connects TRBV3-1 (or the pseudogene TRBV3-2) to TRBJ2-1; 7 bases line up with TRBD1. V lost 1 base to trimming and J lost 12 bases; unmatched junction nucleotides: 3. Germline CDR1 reads LGHDT; CDR2 reads YNNKEL (reference sequence). The CDR3 is 12 amino acids. The CDR3 here is CASSQGQGGQFF. The CDR3 DNA sequence: TGTGCCAGCAGCCAAGGACAGGGTGGGCAGTTCTTC.

CDR3 nucleotides: TGTGCCAGCAGCCAAGATCGCCCCTGGAGGACGGAGAACTTCGGGTCACCCCTCCACTTT. Translated, it gives CASSQDRPWRTENFGSPLHF. The rearrangement joins TRBV3-1 (or the pseudogene TRBV3-2) to TRBJ1-6; D is unresolved. This CDR3 contains 20 residues. Germline CDR1 is LGHDT and CDR2 is YNNKEL (reference sequence). V was pared by 0 bases and J by 10 bases, with 28 bases between.

The chain employs TRBV7-9 and TRBJ2-3; D not resolved. The germline gives CDR1 SEHNR, CDR2 FQNEAQ (reference sequence). The CDR3 has 13 amino acids. V lost 5 bases and J 5 bases, leaving 11 bases between the germline ends. In nucleotides, the CDR3 is TGTGCCAGCAGCAGAATAGAGGAAGATACGCAGTATTTT. Translated, it gives CASSRIEEDTQYF.

The chain combines TRBV6-1 with TRBJ2-3, with D perhaps TRBD2 (6 bases). The CDR3 is made up of 15 amino acids. Germline CDR1 and CDR2: MNHNS and SASEGT. V lost 3 bases and J 7 bases, leaving 17 bases between the germline ends. The CDR3 is CASSDNAPRGNTQYF. The DNA for the CDR3 is TGTGCCAGCAGTGACAACGCCCCCCGCGGGAATACGCAGTATTTT.